This record concerns one T cell receptor beta chain sequence. This clonotype was counted only a few times. This receptor's antigen is unknown. Per-base quality was not reported, and no clone a single base away is much larger than it. V is pruned by 6 bases and J by 5 bases, leaving 6 bases of the junction without a gene match. From a lookup of the germline V gene, CDR1 and CDR2 are SNHLY and FYNNEI. The CDR3 runs 14 amino acids, cysteine and phenylalanine included. The CDR3 DNA has 42 bases and is translated from base 1. Only healthy Caucasian donors were included. The twin cohort consisted of three pairs of female monozygotic twins, all aged 18 to 29 years. Miltenyi CD45RO+ enrichment and human naive T-cell isolation kits were used to isolate memory (CD45RO+) and naive T cells from PBMC. The sample belongs to a study of identical twins (dated by TCRdb to about 2016). Notes on the research overall: To test whether fetal clonotypes persist, the study used deep sequencing on TCR alpha and beta repertoires from monozygotic twins, unrelated adults of various ages, and cord blood. To rule out contamination, the twin experiments were replicated at different times with different library preparation protocols. The study at large found these results: Out-of-frame TCR alpha sharing in monozygotic twins was systematically underestimated by recombination models, whereas sharing between unrelated individuals was in agreement with the recombination models. Invariant T cells such as MAIT and iNKT could partly confound zero-insertion analyses, although diverse VJ usage argued against such confounding for most clonotypes. Excess twin sharing in beta out-of-frame sequences was weaker because fewer shared sequences lowered the signal-to-noise ratio. Because the same donors could not be followed over many years, conclusions were based on cross-sectional statistical analysis. Compared with coincidental sharing between unrelated individuals, out-of-frame TCR alpha sequences shared between twins showed an excess of sequences with low generation probability. Fewer insertions were carried by abundant cord blood beta clonotypes, a similar but weaker trend appeared in young adult naive repertoires, and no such trend appeared in memory repertoires.

Libraries came from 5' RACE. These reads were obtained on an Illumina HiSeq 2000. A universal primer binding site was introduced by template switching, and a unique molecular identifier was present in the final cDNA, enabling accurate counting of TCR cDNA molecules. Specific primers in the conserved constant-segment region were used to synthesize first-strand cDNA for the TCR alpha and beta chains. To control for contamination, every cDNA library carried two barcodes: a SMART-Mk sample barcode plus Illumina barcodes. Two successive PCR steps introduced TruSeq adapter sequences along with Illumina sample barcodes. Sequencing of the TCR alpha and beta cDNA libraries was done on the Illumina HiSeq platform using custom primers. In the original analysis: MiGEC was used to process raw reads and extract unique molecular identifiers, and MiXCR was used to find CDR3 positions. Recombination models were inferred per individual with the repgenHMM and IGoR tools using an EM algorithm. Shared clonotype analysis was performed with the tcR package in R, normalizing sharing by the product of cloneset sizes. To study raw recombination free of thymic and clonal selection effects, out-of-frame nonproductive sequences were analyzed. TCRdb itself trimmed the public reads at Q25 with fastp, ran MiXCR and retained productive beta chains. Duplicate CDR3 protein sequences are folded into a single record with the most common DNA and genes. TCRdb assigned the V and J calls; the authors' analysis was not used. Counted in this sample were a few hundred thousand distinct CDR3 sequences; about 13% of them appeared once. About 4% of the sample goes to the ten largest clones.

The data also belong to a second study, concerning yellow fever vaccine responses in identical twins. The second study reports: The T cell response to vaccination in identical twins was reported by the authors to appear partly convergent and partly personalized. In the study, vaccine-responding T cell clones were precisely tracked in identical twins.

Sequencing was done on a sample of memory (CD45RO+) T cells sorted from blood. The cell subset or site label corresponds to: CD45RO+ enriched T cells. Recombination linked TRBV2 to TRBJ1-4; 7 bases in the middle match TRBD1. This receptor was taken from a woman aged 18-29 years in good health. The CDR3 reads as follows: CASRTGQMNEKLFF. The bases read TGTGCCAGCAGAACGGGACAGATGAATGAAAAACTGTTTTTT.